This TCR beta chain was sequenced in a study of blood T cells in healthy people across ages. A second 7 to 11 cycle PCR used barcoded and J-beta primers. The template-switch adaptor, which had 12 random nucleotides, put a tag on each cDNA molecule. TCRdb re-called the 5' RACE reads through MiXCR, storing one row per CDR3 protein. The repertoire consists of about 570,000 distinct CDR3 sequences, with approximately 30% occurring once and the leading ten covering about a fifth. V lost 3 bases and J lost 2; bases outside the gene matches: 6. Germline V gene sequence: CDR1 SGHRS, CDR2 YFSETQ. CDR3 length: 18 amino acids. The sample providers were healthy Caucasian people from Russia, aged about 6 to 95.

Sequenced material: blood. The receptor was derived from a woman in her seventies in good health. The rearrangement links TRBV5-1 to TRBJ2-1; 15 nucleotides agree with TRBD2. Written as DNA, the CDR3 is TGCGCCAGCAGCTCCGCGGGACTAGCGGGGGGAACCTACAATGAGCAGTTCTTC. Translation gives CASSSAGLAGGTYNEQFF.